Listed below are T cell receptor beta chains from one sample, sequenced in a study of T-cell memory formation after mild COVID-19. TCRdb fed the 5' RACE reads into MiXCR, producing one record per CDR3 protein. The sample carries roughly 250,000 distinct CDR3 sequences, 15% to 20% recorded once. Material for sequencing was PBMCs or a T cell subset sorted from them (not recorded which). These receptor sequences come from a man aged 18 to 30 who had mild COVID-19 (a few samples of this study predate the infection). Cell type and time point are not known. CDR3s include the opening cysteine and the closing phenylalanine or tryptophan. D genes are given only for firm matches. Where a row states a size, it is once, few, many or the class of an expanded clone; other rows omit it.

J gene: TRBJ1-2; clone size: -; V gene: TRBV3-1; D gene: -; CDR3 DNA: TGTGCCAGCAGCGGACTGCGAGTTAACTATGGCTACACCTTC; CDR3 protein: CASSGLRVNYGYTF
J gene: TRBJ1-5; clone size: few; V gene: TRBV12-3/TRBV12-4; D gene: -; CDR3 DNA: TGTGCCAGCAGGGGGGATGGCAATCAGCCCCAGCATTTT; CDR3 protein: CASRGDGNQPQHF
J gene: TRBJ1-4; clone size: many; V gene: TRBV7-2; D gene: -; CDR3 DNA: TGTGCCAGCAGCTTATCGAATTCTGGTGAAAAACTGTTTTTT; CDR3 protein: CASSLSNSGEKLFF
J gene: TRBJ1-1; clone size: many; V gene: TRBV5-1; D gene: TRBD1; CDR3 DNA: TGCGCCAGCAGCTGGACCGGACAGGGGGCTGAAGCTTTCTTT; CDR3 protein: CASSWTGQGAEAFF
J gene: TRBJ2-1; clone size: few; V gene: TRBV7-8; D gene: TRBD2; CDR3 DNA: TGTGCCAGCAGCCCCCGGGCGGAAGCGGGAGGCTACAATGAGCAGTTCTTC; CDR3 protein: CASSPRAEAGGYNEQFF
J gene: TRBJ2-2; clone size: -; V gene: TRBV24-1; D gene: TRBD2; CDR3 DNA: TGTGCCACCAGTCTAAGGGACTACCCGAACACCGGGGAGCTGTTTTTT; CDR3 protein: CATSLRDYPNTGELFF
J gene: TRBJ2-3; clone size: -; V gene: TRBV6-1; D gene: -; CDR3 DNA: TGTGCCAGCAACTCGGGGGGCCGAGTAGATACGCAGTATTTT; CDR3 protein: CASNSGGRVDTQYF
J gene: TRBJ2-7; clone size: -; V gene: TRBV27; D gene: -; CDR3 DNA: TGTGCCAGCAGTTCCCGGGGAGGTTACTACGAGCAGTACTTC; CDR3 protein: CASSSRGGYYEQYF
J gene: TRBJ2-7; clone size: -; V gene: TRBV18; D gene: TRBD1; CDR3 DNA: TGTGCCAGCTCACTCCAGGGGGCCGGACGGTACGAGCAGTACTTC; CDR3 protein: CASSLQGAGRYEQYF
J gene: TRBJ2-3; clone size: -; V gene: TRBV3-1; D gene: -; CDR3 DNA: TGTGCCAGCAGCCAAGGTTTGAGCACAGATACGCAGTATTTT; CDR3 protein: CASSQGLSTDTQYF
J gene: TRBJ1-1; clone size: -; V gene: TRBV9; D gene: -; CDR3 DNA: TGTGCCAGCAGCGTAGACCCACACCAGGGTCGGGCTTTCTTT; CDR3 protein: CASSVDPHQGRAFF
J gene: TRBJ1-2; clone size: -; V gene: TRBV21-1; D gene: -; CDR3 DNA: TGTGCCAGCAATTCGGGGCAGCCACCCTATGGCTACACCTTC; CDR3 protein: CASNSGQPPYGYTF
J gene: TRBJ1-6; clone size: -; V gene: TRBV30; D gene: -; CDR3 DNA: TGTGCCTGGACCGTACTCAGGGGAAGAAATTCACCCCTCCACTTT; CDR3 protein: CAWTVLRGRNSPLHF
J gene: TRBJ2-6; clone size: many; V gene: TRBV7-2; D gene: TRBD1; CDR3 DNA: TGTGCCAGCAGCCGACAGGGCTCTGGGGCCAACGTCCTGACTTTC; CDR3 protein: CASSRQGSGANVLTF
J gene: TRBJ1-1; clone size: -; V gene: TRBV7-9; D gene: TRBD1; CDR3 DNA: TGTGCCAGCAGCCAGGACAGGGGGCGATCTGAAGCTTTCTTT; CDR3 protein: CASSQDRGRSEAFF
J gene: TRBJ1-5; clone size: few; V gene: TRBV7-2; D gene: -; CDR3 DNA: TGTGCCAGCAGCTCATCCTTCCGCAATCAGCCCCAGCATTTT; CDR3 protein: CASSSSFRNQPQHF
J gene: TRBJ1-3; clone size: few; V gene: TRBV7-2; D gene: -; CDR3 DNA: TGTGCCAGCAGCCCGCCCGAAGCGGGAAACACCATATATTTT; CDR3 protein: CASSPPEAGNTIYF
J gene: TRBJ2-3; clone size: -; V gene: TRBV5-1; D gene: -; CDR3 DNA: TGCGCCAGCAGCTTGGCGGACTTCGCGGATACGCAGTATTTT; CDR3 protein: CASSLADFADTQYF
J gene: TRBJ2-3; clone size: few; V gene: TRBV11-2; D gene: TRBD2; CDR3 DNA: TGTGCCAGCGTACGAACGGGGGGGCGCGATACGCAGTATTTT; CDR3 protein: CASVRTGGRDTQYF
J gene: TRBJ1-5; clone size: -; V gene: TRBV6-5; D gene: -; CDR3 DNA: TGTGCCAGCAGTTCCTCCCGTGGGGAACGGCCCCAGCATTTT; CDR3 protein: CASSSSRGERPQHF
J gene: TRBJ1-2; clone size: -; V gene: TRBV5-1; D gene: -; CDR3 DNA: TGCGCCAGCAGCATAGACAGCTACTATGGCTACACCTTC; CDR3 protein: CASSIDSYYGYTF
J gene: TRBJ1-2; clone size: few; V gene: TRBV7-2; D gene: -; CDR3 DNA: TGTGCCAGCAGCTTAGGTTACAGAAGCGACTATGGCTACACCTTC; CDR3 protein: CASSLGYRSDYGYTF
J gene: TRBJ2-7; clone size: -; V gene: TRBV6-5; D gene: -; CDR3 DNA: -; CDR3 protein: CASSSSTETPYEQYF
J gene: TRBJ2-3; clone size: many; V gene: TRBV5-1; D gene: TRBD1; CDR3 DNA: TGCGCCAGCAGCGAGCTACAGGGGACGATAGATACGCAGTATTTT; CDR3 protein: CASSELQGTIDTQYF
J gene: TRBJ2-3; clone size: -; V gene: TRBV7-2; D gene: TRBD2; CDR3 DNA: TGTGCCAGCAGCTTAGCCTCCGGGGACTACACAGATACGCAGTATTTT; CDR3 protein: CASSLASGDYTDTQYF
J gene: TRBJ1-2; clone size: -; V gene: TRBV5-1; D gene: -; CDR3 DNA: TGCGCCAGCAGCGCCGGGATGGGGCACCTCTATGGCTACACCTTC; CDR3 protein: CASSAGMGHLYGYTF
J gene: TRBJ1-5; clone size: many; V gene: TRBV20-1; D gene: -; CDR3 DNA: TGCAGTGCTAGGCCCCGGGCGGGCCGAGGCCCCAATCAGCCCCAGCATTTT; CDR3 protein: CSARPRAGRGPNQPQHF
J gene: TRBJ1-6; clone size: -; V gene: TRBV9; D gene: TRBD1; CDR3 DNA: TGTGCCAGCAGCCCAGACAGGGGAGGCGGTTCACCCCTCCACTTT; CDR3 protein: CASSPDRGGGSPLHF
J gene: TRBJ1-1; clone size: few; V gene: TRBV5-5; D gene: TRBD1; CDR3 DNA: TGTGCCAGCAGCTGGACAGGGAGGGAAGCTTTCTTT; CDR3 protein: CASSWTGREAFF
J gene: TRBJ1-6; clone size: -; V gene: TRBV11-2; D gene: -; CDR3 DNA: TGTGCCAGCAGCTTAACGCGGGATTCACCCCTCCACTTT; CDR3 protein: CASSLTRDSPLHF
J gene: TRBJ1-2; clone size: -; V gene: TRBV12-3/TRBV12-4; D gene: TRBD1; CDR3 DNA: TGTGCCAGCAAACGGGACAGGGCGGGGGGCTACACCTTC; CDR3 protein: CASKRDRAGGYTF
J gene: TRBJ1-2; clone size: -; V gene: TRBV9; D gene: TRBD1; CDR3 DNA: TGTGCCAGCAGCGCAGGGGGAGTCTGGGGCTACACCTTC; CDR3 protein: CASSAGGVWGYTF
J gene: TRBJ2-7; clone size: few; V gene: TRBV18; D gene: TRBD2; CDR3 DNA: TGTGCCAGCTCCGCACTAGCGGGTGGTCAGGACGAGCAGTACTTC; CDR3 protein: CASSALAGGQDEQYF
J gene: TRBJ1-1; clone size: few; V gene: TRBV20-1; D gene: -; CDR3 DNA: TGCAGTGCTAGTGGCGGAACTGAAGCTTTCTTT; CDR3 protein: CSASGGTEAFF
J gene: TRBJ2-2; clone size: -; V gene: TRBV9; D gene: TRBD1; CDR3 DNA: TGTGCCAGCAGCGTTAGGACAGGGGACACCGGGGAGCTGTTTTTT; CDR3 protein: CASSVRTGDTGELFF
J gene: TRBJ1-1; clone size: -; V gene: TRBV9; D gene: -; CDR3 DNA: TGTGCCAGCAGCGCCCGGGGCAGCATGAACACTGAAGCTTTCTTT; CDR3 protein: CASSARGSMNTEAFF
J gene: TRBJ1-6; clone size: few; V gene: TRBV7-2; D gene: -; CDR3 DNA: TGTGCCAGCAGCCCCGGAAGTGGCAACTATAATTCACCCCTCCACTTT; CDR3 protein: CASSPGSGNYNSPLHF
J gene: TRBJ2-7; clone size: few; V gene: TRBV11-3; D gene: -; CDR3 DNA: TGTGCCAGCAGCAAAGGAGGGAATTACGAGCAGTACTTC; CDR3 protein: CASSKGGNYEQYF
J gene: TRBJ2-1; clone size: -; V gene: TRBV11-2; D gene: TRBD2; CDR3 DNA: TGTGCCAGCAGCCCTAGAGCGGGGGGGATGGTACATGAGCAGTTCTTC; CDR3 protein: CASSPRAGGMVHEQFF
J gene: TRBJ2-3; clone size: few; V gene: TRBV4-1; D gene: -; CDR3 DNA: TGCGCCAGCAGCCTGGGACCTAATACGCAGTATTTT; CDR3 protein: CASSLGPNTQYF
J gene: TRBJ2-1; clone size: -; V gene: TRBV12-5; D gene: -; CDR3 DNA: TGTGCTAGTGGTTTTACCGGTGAGCAGTTCTTC; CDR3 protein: CASGFTGEQFF
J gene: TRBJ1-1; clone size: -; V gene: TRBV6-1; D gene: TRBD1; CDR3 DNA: TGTGCCAGCAGTGAAGATATCAGGGACAGGGGGAACACTGAAGCTTTCTTT; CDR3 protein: CASSEDIRDRGNTEAFF
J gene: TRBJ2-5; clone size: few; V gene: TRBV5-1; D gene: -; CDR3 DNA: TGCGCCAGCAGCACCCGGACAGCCCAAGAGACCCAGTACTTC; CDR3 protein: CASSTRTAQETQYF
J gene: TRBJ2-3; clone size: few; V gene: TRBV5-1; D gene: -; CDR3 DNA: TGCGCCAGCAGTCCAGGGATATCGCTTGCTCATGGGGGCGATACGCAGTATTTT; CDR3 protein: CASSPGISLAHGGDTQYF
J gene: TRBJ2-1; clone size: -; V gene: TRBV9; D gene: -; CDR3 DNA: TGTGCCAGCAGCGTAGTGTTGGGTGAGCAGTTCTTC; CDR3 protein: CASSVVLGEQFF
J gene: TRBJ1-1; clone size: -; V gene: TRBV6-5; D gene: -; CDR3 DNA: TGTGCCAGCAGTTACGCAGGGAACACTGAAGCTTTCTTT; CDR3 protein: CASSYAGNTEAFF
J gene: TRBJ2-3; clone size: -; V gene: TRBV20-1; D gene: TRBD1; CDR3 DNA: TGCAGTGCCCTACAGGGGGCGAGGACAGATACGCAGTATTTT; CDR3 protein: CSALQGARTDTQYF
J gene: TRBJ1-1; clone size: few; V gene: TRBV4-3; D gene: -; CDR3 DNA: TGCGCCAGCAGCGTAAACGGCGCGGGAATAAACACTGAAGCTTTCTTT; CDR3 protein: CASSVNGAGINTEAFF
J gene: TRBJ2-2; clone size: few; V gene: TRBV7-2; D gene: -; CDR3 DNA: TGTGCCAGCAGCTTAATTTGGGGGCCCGCCGGGGAGCTGTTTTTT; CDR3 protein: CASSLIWGPAGELFF
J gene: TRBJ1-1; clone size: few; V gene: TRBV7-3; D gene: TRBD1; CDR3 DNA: TGTGCCAGCAGCTTAGACAGGGGACACACTGAAGCTTTCTTT; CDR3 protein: CASSLDRGHTEAFF
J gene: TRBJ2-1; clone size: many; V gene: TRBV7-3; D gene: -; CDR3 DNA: TGTGCCAGCAGCTTAATGGATGGTGAGCAGTTCTTC; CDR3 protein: CASSLMDGEQFF
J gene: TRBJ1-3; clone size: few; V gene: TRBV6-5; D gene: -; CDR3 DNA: TGTGCCAGCAGCCATCCCTCCCCCTCTGGAAACACCATATATTTT; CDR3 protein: CASSHPSPSGNTIYF
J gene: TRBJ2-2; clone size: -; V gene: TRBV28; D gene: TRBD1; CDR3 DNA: TGTGCCAGCAGCCCCACTCTTGGTGGACAGGGTTCAGGGGAGCTGTTTTTT; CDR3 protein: CASSPTLGGQGSGELFF
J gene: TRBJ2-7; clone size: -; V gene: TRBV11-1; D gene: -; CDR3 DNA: TGTGCCAGCAGCAAAGACAGCTACGAGCAGTACTTC; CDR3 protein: CASSKDSYEQYF
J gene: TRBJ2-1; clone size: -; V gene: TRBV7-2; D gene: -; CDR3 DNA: TGTGCCAGCAGCTTAAACGGAAGGGGCATTGGAGAGCAGTTCTTC; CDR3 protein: CASSLNGRGIGEQFF